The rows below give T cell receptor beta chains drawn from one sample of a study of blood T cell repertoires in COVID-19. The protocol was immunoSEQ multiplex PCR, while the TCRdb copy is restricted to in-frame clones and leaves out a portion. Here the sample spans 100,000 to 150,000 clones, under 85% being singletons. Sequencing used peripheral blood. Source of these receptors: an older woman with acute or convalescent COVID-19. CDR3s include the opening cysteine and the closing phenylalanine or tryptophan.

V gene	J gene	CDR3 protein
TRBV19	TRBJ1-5	CASSITQIFQPQHF
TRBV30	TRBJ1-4	CAWSKGGQANEKLFF
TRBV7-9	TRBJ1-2	CASSGGLAGYTF
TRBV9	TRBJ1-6	CASSADSQISPLHF
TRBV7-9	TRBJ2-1	CASSSRNNEQFF
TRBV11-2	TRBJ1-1	CASSLVRTEAFF
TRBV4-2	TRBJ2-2	CASSQLHSGTGLETGELFF
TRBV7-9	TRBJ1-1	CASSSTQGMNTEAFF
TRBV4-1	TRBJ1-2	CASSPETGGYYGYTF
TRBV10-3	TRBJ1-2	CAIRQGWGNYGYTF
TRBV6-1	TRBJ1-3	CASSEGRGNTIYF
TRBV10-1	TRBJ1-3	CASSQTGSGNTIYF
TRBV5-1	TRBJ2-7	CASSLDQSYEQYF
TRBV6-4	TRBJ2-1	CASSRQDRERDEQFF
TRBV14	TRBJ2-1	CASSRPGRVSYNEQFF
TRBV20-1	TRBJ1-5	CSASDPGSYSNQPQHF
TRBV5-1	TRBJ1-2	CASSSGGDGYTF
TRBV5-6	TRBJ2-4	CASSPWTGLAKNIQYF
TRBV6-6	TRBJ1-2	CASSYSGGGANYGYTF
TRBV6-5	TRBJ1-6	CASKEGPSYNSPLHF
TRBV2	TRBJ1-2	CASSEEGGYGYTF
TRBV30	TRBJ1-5	CAWSRRDRGLGSNQPQHF
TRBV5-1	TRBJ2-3	CASSLAADTQYF
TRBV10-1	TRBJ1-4	CASSRQANEKLFF
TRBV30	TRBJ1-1	CAWSVGVTEAFF
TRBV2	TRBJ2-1	CASFRGGSGNEQFF
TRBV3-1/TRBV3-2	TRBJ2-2	CASSQGEVHTGELFF
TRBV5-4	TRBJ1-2	CASSQGWRGYGYTF